A single sample gave rise to the 29 T cell receptor beta chains below, sequenced in a study of CD8 T cells in ankylosing spondylitis. TCRdb itself ran the 5' RACE reads through MiXCR, one entry per CDR3 protein. Altogether some 180,000 distinct CDR3 sequences are present, 15% to 20% being singletons, with the ten largest covering around 4.5%. What was sequenced was blood, either unsorted or a sorted T cell fraction (not recorded which). All receptors derive from a male donor under 30 with ankylosing spondylitis or in good health (not recorded which).

This clonotype occurred many times. The chain recombines TRBV6-5 with TRBJ1-2; no firm D call. The germline gives CDR1 MNHEY, CDR2 SVGAGI. The ends were cut back, 0 bases at V and 0 bases at J, with 14 bases in the middle. The CDR3 consists of 17 residues. CDR3 residues: CASSYSKPAASNYGYTF. The CDR3 bases are TGTGCCAGCAGTTACTCGAAACCTGCAGCTTCTAACTATGGCTACACCTTC.

This clonotype was counted many times. The chain carries TRBV28 and TRBJ2-7; D not certain. Trimming cost V 5 bases and J 2 bases, with 10 bases left between them. The CDR3 is made up of 13 amino acids. In germline, CDR1 is MDHEN, CDR2 SYDVKM. DNA of the CDR3: TGTGCCAGCAGTACCCTTTGGCCCTACGAGCAGTACGTC. It translates to CASSTLWPYEQYV.

This clonotype was seen repeatedly, ten times or more. The chain has TRBV5-5 and TRBJ1-2; TRBD1 agrees at 8 bases. This CDR3 region has 16 residues. With V trimmed by 5 bases and J by 6 bases, 15 bases remained unmatched. Looked up from germline, CDR1 is SGHKS and CDR2 is YYEKEE (reference sequence). The CDR3 protein is CASSRTDPRGRDGYTF. In DNA, the CDR3 is TGTGCCAGCAGTCGAACTGACCCCAGGGGGCGTGATGGCTACACCTTC.

This clonotype has at least ten counts. The rearrangement joins TRBV20-1 to TRBJ2-7; D perhaps matches TRBD2 (5 bases). CDR3 length: 13 residues. The germline V and J ends were trimmed by 0 bases and 4 bases, with 10 bases remaining between them. The germline gives CDR1 DFQATT, CDR2 SNEGSKA (reference sequence). The CDR3 sequence: CSARDSGSYEQYV. The CDR3 nucleotides are TGCAGTGCTAGAGATTCGGGGAGTTACGAGCAGTACGTC.

The chain carries TRBV7-3 and TRBJ2-5; TRBD1 matches 8 bases. V lost 5 bases, J lost 1 base, and 6 bases stayed unmatched. Germline-derived CDR1 and CDR2 are SGHTA and FQGTGA. The CDR3 is made up of 15 amino acids. For the CDR3, the DNA is TGTGCCAGCAGCGTCTCCGGGACAGGCCAAGAGACCCAGTACTTC. This gives the protein CASSVSGTGQETQYF.

This clonotype was recorded at least ten times. This chain uses TRBV30 with TRBJ2-7; D remains unclear. CDR1 and CDR2 (germline): GTSNPN, SVGIG (reference sequence). CDR3 length equals 8 residues. CDR3 residues: CAIREQYF. In nucleotides, the CDR3 is TGTGCGATCCGAGAGCAGTACTTC.

V usage is TRBV7-9 and J usage is TRBJ2-7; the D gene is possibly TRBD2 (5 bases). This CDR3 is 14 amino acids long. V lost 0 bases to trimming and J lost 1 base, with 7 bases between them. Germline V lookup: CDR1 SEHNR, CDR2 FQNEAQ (reference sequence). As DNA, the CDR3 is TGTGCCAGCAGCTTAGCGGGAGTGTCCTACGAGCAGTACTTC. Encoded protein: CASSLAGVSYEQYF.

This clonotype was recorded many times. The chain recombines TRBV4-2 with TRBJ2-3; D gene unclear. CDR1 LGHNA and CDR2 YNFKEQ come from the germline V gene. The CDR3 has 16 residues. The ends were cut back, 1 base at V and 2 bases at J, with 13 bases in the middle. This CDR3 reads CASSQGATPSTDTQYF. In DNA, the CDR3 is TGTGCCAGCAGCCAAGGGGCTACCCCTTCCACAGATACGCAGTATTTT.

This clonotype appeared a few times. DNA of the CDR3: TGTGCCAGCAGTTTGTCTAGGGGGGAGACCCAGTACTTC. It translates to CASSLSRGETQYF. The gene calls are TRBV12-3 or TRBV12-4 and TRBJ2-5, with TRBD1 as a possible D gene (6 bases). CDR3 length: 13 residues. V was shortened by 3 bases and J by 5 bases, with 10 bases between the two germline ends.

This clonotype appeared many times. The chain uses TRBV3-1 and TRBJ1-1; weak D call: TRBD1 (5 bases). Germline assignment: CDR1 LGHDT and CDR2 YNNKEL (reference sequence). This CDR3 region has 13 residues. V was cut by 1 base and J by 10 bases, with 13 bases left in between. In nucleotides, the CDR3 is TGTGCCAGCAGCCAAGGAAGGGGAACGGGAGCTTTCTTT. Encoded protein: CASSQGRGTGAFF.

This clonotype showed up many times. The chain has TRBV24-1 and TRBJ2-1; 9 nucleotides match TRBD2. The V gene's germline CDR1 is KGHDR and CDR2 SFDVKD. The CDR3 is 15 amino acids. V trimming: 1 base; J trimming: 7 bases; junction bases outside the gene matches: 4. CDR3 bases: TGTGCCACCAGTGATTTACTAGCGGGTATAAATGAGCAGTTCTTC. It encodes CATSDLLAGINEQFF.

This clonotype was observed many times. This chain links TRBV5-4 with TRBJ2-3, with a weak D call TRBD2 (6 bases). CDR1 is SGHNT and CDR2 is YYREEE in the germline V gene (reference sequence). This CDR3 contains 17 residues. The V end was cut by 3 bases, the J end by 3 bases, with 20 bases between. The CDR3 region has the DNA TGTGCCAGCAGCTCGGGACTTACTTTATTTATAACAGATACGCAGTATTTT. Protein sequence: CASSSGLTLFITDTQYF.

This clonotype was recorded at least ten times. The V call is TRBV28, the J call TRBJ1-5, with D maybe TRBD1 (5 bases). CDR1 and CDR2 (germline): MDHEN, SYDVKM. This CDR3 has 16 residues. Trimming removed 6 bases from V and 2 bases from J, with 17 bases in between. The CDR3 coding sequence is TGTGCCAGCAGCGTATCACTAGGGGATGGCAATCAGCCCCAGCATTTT. It encodes CASSVSLGDGNQPQHF.

This clonotype came up many times. The rearrangement uses TRBV6-5 and TRBJ2-7; 8 bases line up with TRBD2. This CDR3 region has 15 residues. V shed 5 bases, J shed 5 bases, and the junction held 11 bases outside the gene matches. The germline gives CDR1 MNHEY, CDR2 SVGAGI. Here the CDR3 reads CASSPPRREVNEQYF. The CDR3 nucleotides are TGTGCCAGCAGTCCGCCGCGGCGGGAGGTTAACGAGCAGTACTTC.

This clonotype has at least ten counts. This chain links TRBV5-5 with TRBJ2-1; D call uncertain. CDR3 length equals 15 residues. Between the trimmed V and J ends, which lost 0 bases and 0 bases, there was a span of 7 bases. Germline V gene data show CDR1 as SGHKS and CDR2 as YYEKEE (reference sequence). The CDR3 reads CASSLDLNSYNEQFF. DNA of the CDR3: TGTGCCAGCAGCTTGGACTTAAACTCCTACAATGAGCAGTTCTTC.

In its sample, this clonotype was seen many times. V gene TRBV29-1 combines with J gene TRBJ2-7; 7 bases are shared with TRBD1. Germline CDR1 is SQVTM and CDR2 is ANQGSEA. V lost 7 bases and J lost 0; bases outside the gene matches: 9. This CDR3 is built from 14 residues. CDR3 in amino acids: CSATGTDSSYEQYF. The DNA of the CDR3 is TGCAGCGCTACCGGGACAGACAGCTCCTACGAGCAGTACTTC.

This clonotype came up many times. The chain has TRBV3-1 and TRBJ2-1; 7 bases are a match to TRBD2. The CDR3 sequence is 16 residues long. Germline assignment: CDR1 LGHDT and CDR2 YNNKEL (reference sequence). The trim removed 0 bases at V and 8 bases at J, leaving 10 bases unmatched. CDR3 nucleotide sequence: TGTGCCAGCAGCCAAGAAGGTGCGGGAGTCCGGGATGAGCAGTTCTTC. Its translation is CASSQEGAGVRDEQFF.

J is TRBJ2-1 and V is TRBV20-1, with 10 bases matching TRBD1. The V segment lost 0 bases and the J segment 10 bases; nucleotides outside the gene matches: 12. Germline lookup yields CDR1 DFQATT and CDR2 SNEGSKA (reference sequence). This CDR3 has 16 amino acids. The CDR3 region has the DNA TGCAGTGCTAGAGATGACGACAGGGGGCTTCAGGGGGAGCAGTTCTTC. It codes for CSARDDDRGLQGEQFF.

This clonotype occurred many times. This chain joins TRBV29-1 and TRBJ2-7; possible D gene TRBD2, 7 bases. CDR3 length equals 13 residues. Germline-derived CDR1 and CDR2 are SQVTM and ANQGSEA. Trimming shortened V by 7 bases and J by 6 bases, and 19 bases separated the two germline ends. The CDR3 DNA sequence: TGCAGCGCGACGGTCGGGGGGCTGGGCGAGCAGTACTTC. It translates to CSATVGGLGEQYF.

This clonotype has a count of ten or more. The rearrangement joins TRBV20-1 to TRBJ1-5; D may be TRBD1 (6 bases). The CDR3 runs 13 residues. V was clipped by 3 bases and J by 4 bases, with 10 bases between them. Looked up from germline, CDR1 is DFQATT and CDR2 is SNEGSKA (reference sequence). CDR3 sequence: CSASKDRNQPQHF. For the CDR3, the DNA is TGCAGTGCTAGCAAGGACAGAAATCAGCCCCAGCATTTT.

J is TRBJ2-2 and V is TRBV15; 7 bases match TRBD1. The CDR3 is 16 amino acids. Germline V gives CDR1 LNHNV, CDR2 YYDKDF (reference sequence). The V and J ends lost 6 bases and 5 bases, in that order; junction bases with no gene match: 12. In DNA form, the CDR3 reads TGTGCCACCAGTTTTCCGACAGGGCGGGTTACCGGGGAGCTGTTTTTT. Its protein is CATSFPTGRVTGELFF. Based on the CDR3 plus reference TRBV15 and TRBJ2-2, the full variable domain is DAMVIQNPRYQVTQFGKPVTLSCSQTLNHNVMYWYQQKSSQAPKLLFHYYDKDFNNEADTPDNFQSRRPNTSFCFLDIRSPGLGDTAMYLCATSFPTGRVTGELFFGEGSRLTVL.

A few counts support this clonotype. The rearrangement uses TRBV20-1 and TRBJ2-5; D gene ambiguous. Germline V lookup: CDR1 DFQATT, CDR2 SNEGSKA (reference sequence). Trimming stripped 6 bases from V and 4 bases from J, with 12 bases between. This CDR3 has 12 residues. The CDR3 DNA reads as TGCAGTGCCGCAGACATAGGAGAGACCCAGTACTTC. It translates to CSAADIGETQYF.

This clonotype has ten or more counts. V is TRBV11-2 and J is TRBJ2-2, with D unclear. CDR1 and CDR2 from the germline V gene are SGHAT and FQNNGV. Trimming left V 3 bases short and J 3 bases short, with 5 bases between. CDR3 size: 13 residues. The CDR3 coding sequence is TGTGCCAGCAGCTTTGGTTACACCGGGGAGCTGTTTTTT. Translated: CASSFGYTGELFF. Complete variable domain (other parts from reference TRBV11-2 and TRBJ2-2): EAGVAQSPRYKIIEKRQSVAFWCNPISGHATLYWYQQILGQGPKLLIQFQNNGVVDDSQLPKDRFSAERLKGVDSTLKIQPAKLEDSAVYLCASSFGYTGELFFGEGSRLTVL.

This chain links TRBV6-5 with TRBJ2-5; 8 nucleotides agree with TRBD1. Germline V lookup: CDR1 MNHEY, CDR2 SVGAGI. CDR3 size: 16 residues. V lost 6 bases to trimming and J lost 5 bases; unmatched junction nucleotides: 14. The DNA of the CDR3 is TGTGCCAGCAGCCGGACAGGGACTCAAATTCCGGAGACCCAGTACTTC. It encodes CASSRTGTQIPETQYF.

This clonotype has a count of ten or more. The rearrangement uses TRBV5-1 and TRBJ2-7; TRBD1 agrees at 7 bases. Germline CDR1 and CDR2: SGHRS and YFSETQ. With 5 bases clipped from V and 1 base from J, the junction kept 3 bases outside the gene matches. This CDR3 has 13 amino acids. The CDR3 here is CASSKTGSYEQYF. CDR3 in DNA: TGCGCCAGCAGTAAGACAGGGTCCTACGAGCAGTACTTC. The variable domain in full, completed from reference TRBV5-1 and TRBJ2-7, reads KAGVTQTPRYLIKTRGQQVTLSCSPISGHRSVSWYQQTPGQGLQFLFEYFSETQRNKGNFPGRFSGRQFSNSRSEMNVSTLELGDSALYLCASSKTGSYEQYFGPGTRLTVT.

This chain links TRBV19 with TRBJ2-1; 7 nucleotides line up with TRBD2. With V trimmed by 11 bases and J by 7 bases, 11 bases remained unmatched. CDR1 and CDR2 (germline): LNHDA, SQIVND (reference sequence). CDR3 length: 13 residues. The CDR3: CAVGGEGLNEQFF. The CDR3 nucleotides are TGTGCCGTGGGGGGGGAGGGCCTGAATGAGCAGTTCTTC.

This clonotype was seen repeatedly, ten times or more. The V and J genes are TRBV29-1 and TRBJ1-1; D is ambiguous. CDR3 length equals 13 residues. Trimming removed 3 bases from V and 1 base from J, with 9 bases in between. Germline V CDR1 and CDR2: SQVTM, ANQGSEA. CDR3 DNA sequence: TGCAGCGTTGAGTCCCGAGCGAACACTGAAGCTTTCTTT. Amino acids: CSVESRANTEAFF.

This clonotype was seen many times. The rearrangement joins TRBV5-5 to TRBJ2-3, with 9 bases lining up with TRBD1. The J segment lost 0 bases and the V segment lost 1 base, leaving 3 bases of the junction unmatched. This CDR3 is 16 amino acids long. Germline V gene data show CDR1 as SGHKS and CDR2 as YYEKEE (reference sequence). The CDR3 is CASSLWGQGSTDTQYF. The CDR3 DNA sequence: TGTGCCAGCAGCTTGTGGGGACAGGGAAGCACAGATACGCAGTATTTT.

Many counts were recorded for this clonotype. The chain joins TRBV27 to TRBJ2-6, with D tentatively TRBD1 (5 bases). Germline V gene lookup returns CDR1 MNHEY and CDR2 SMNVEV (reference sequence). Trimming pared 4 bases from V and 0 bases from J, leaving 10 bases between. The length of the CDR3 is 16 residues. DNA of the CDR3: TGTGCCAGCAGTTATACAGGTATCTCTGGGGCCAACGTCCTGACTTTC. It encodes CASSYTGISGANVLTF.